This T cell receptor (beta chain) is drawn from a study of STAT5B mutations in CD4+ large granular lymphocyte leukemia. Whole-study context: The CDR3 'QG' motif was associated with a particular HLA allele among healthy donors.

The survey-level immunoSEQ assay was used. The protocol was immunoSEQ multiplex PCR, while the TCRdb copy is restricted to in-frame clones and leaves out a portion. The sample carries fewer than 45,000 clones, 80% to 90% recorded once. CDR1 and CDR2 (germline): ENHRY, SYGVKD. V dropped 6 bases and J dropped 0; count of bases not matched to a gene: 5. There are 14 residues in the CDR3. Study conclusions and caveats: Top patient clones used TRBV06 genes more often: 8/27 versus 2/35 in controls.

As for this clone: Its matching antigen is unknown.

The genes are TRBV10-3 and TRBJ2-7, with 7 bases fitting TRBD1. The sequence was collected from a human donor in good health. The sequenced sample was CD4+ T cells from blood buffy coats. The CDR3 nucleotides read TGTGCCATCAGAAAACAGGGGAGCTCCTACGAGCAGTACTTC. Translation gives CAIRKQGSSYEQYF.